This TCR beta chain was sequenced during a study of cytomegalovirus exposure and HLA in healthy donors. In germline, CDR1 is SGHNT, CDR2 YYREEE (reference sequence). This CDR3 is 14 amino acids long. In regard to this clone: Antigen unknown.

Study outcomes and limitations: CMV serostatus was the only immune exposure information that was available.

Primers: 60 Vbeta forward and 13 Jbeta reverse. Original processing methods: Later reanalysis found about 78 million unique TCR beta chains, around 9.9 million of them shared. Clones were sequenced by immunoSEQ multiplex PCR, and TCRdb holds only the in-frame ones, with some missing. The DNA gave D and trimming, while V, J and clone size come from that table. In the table there are tens of thousands of clones, 75% to 85% of which are singletons. Sequenced sample: PBMCs. This sequence was found in a man aged 50-59 years in good health and CMV-seropositive. The genes are TRBV5-4 and TRBJ2-5; TRBD1 matches at 7 bases. The J call could be wrong; TRBJ2-7 is a better fit for the DNA end. CDR3 region: CASSLRTGSYEQYF. The CDR3 DNA follows: TGTGCCAGCAGCTTGAGGACAGGTTCCTACGAGCAGTACTTC.